The 5 T cell receptor beta chains given below trace back to one sample, sequenced in a study of blood T cell repertoires in COVID-19. Produced via immunoSEQ multiplex PCR; TCRdb's table is partial and in-frame only. The sample lists 150,000 to 170,000 clones, nearly 80% occurring once. The source material was peripheral blood. The receptor source for this set is a man at least 80 years old with acute or convalescent COVID-19.

The genes are TRBV9 and TRBJ2-2; 8 nucleotides align to TRBD1. This CDR3 contains 15 residues. Germline assignment: CDR1 SGDLS and CDR2 YYNGEE. V dropped 5 bases and J dropped 6; count of bases not matched to a gene: 9. The chain's CDR3 is CASSEEYRGAGELFF. CDR3 nucleotides: TGTGCCAGCAGTGAGGAGTACAGGGGGGCCGGGGAGCTGTTTTTT.

This chain joins TRBV6-5 and TRBJ2-5, with 12 nucleotides matching TRBD2. Unmatched junction bases numbered 9, after V lost 4 bases and J lost 6 bases. The CDR3 has 16 residues. Germline V lookup: CDR1 MNHEY, CDR2 SVGAGI. DNA for the CDR3: TGTGCCAGCAGTTGGTACCTAGCGGGGGGGATGCAGACCCAGTACTTC. It specifies CASSWYLAGGMQTQYF.

Only a few counts were recorded for this clone. This chain connects TRBV19 to TRBJ1-5; D not certain. Trimming removed 6 bases from V and 1 base from J, with 13 bases in between. This CDR3 contains 15 residues. The germline V gene has CDR1 LNHDA and CDR2 SQIVND (reference sequence). The CDR3 spells CASSAGKRSNQPQHF. CDR3 bases: TGTGCCAGTAGCGCGGGAAAGAGAAGCAATCAGCCCCAGCATTTT.

The V and J genes are TRBV7-2 and TRBJ1-2; 12 bases map to TRBD1. CDR1 is SGHTA, CDR2 FQGNSA, per germline. The trim removed 5 bases at V and 4 bases at J, leaving 5 bases unmatched. This CDR3 region has 15 residues. The CDR3 sequence: CASSPAGQGAYGYTF. As DNA, the CDR3 is TGTGCCAGCAGCCCCGCGGGACAGGGGGCCTATGGCTACACCTTC.

The chain carries TRBV28 and TRBJ1-5; TRBD1 agrees at 11 bases. CDR1 and CDR2 (germline): MDHEN, SYDVKM. With V trimmed by 6 bases and J by 6 bases, 7 bases remained unmatched. CDR3 length: 15 residues. CDR3 region: CASSTGQGASQPQHF. The CDR3 DNA is TGTGCCAGCAGCACCGGACAGGGGGCGAGTCAGCCCCAGCATTTT.